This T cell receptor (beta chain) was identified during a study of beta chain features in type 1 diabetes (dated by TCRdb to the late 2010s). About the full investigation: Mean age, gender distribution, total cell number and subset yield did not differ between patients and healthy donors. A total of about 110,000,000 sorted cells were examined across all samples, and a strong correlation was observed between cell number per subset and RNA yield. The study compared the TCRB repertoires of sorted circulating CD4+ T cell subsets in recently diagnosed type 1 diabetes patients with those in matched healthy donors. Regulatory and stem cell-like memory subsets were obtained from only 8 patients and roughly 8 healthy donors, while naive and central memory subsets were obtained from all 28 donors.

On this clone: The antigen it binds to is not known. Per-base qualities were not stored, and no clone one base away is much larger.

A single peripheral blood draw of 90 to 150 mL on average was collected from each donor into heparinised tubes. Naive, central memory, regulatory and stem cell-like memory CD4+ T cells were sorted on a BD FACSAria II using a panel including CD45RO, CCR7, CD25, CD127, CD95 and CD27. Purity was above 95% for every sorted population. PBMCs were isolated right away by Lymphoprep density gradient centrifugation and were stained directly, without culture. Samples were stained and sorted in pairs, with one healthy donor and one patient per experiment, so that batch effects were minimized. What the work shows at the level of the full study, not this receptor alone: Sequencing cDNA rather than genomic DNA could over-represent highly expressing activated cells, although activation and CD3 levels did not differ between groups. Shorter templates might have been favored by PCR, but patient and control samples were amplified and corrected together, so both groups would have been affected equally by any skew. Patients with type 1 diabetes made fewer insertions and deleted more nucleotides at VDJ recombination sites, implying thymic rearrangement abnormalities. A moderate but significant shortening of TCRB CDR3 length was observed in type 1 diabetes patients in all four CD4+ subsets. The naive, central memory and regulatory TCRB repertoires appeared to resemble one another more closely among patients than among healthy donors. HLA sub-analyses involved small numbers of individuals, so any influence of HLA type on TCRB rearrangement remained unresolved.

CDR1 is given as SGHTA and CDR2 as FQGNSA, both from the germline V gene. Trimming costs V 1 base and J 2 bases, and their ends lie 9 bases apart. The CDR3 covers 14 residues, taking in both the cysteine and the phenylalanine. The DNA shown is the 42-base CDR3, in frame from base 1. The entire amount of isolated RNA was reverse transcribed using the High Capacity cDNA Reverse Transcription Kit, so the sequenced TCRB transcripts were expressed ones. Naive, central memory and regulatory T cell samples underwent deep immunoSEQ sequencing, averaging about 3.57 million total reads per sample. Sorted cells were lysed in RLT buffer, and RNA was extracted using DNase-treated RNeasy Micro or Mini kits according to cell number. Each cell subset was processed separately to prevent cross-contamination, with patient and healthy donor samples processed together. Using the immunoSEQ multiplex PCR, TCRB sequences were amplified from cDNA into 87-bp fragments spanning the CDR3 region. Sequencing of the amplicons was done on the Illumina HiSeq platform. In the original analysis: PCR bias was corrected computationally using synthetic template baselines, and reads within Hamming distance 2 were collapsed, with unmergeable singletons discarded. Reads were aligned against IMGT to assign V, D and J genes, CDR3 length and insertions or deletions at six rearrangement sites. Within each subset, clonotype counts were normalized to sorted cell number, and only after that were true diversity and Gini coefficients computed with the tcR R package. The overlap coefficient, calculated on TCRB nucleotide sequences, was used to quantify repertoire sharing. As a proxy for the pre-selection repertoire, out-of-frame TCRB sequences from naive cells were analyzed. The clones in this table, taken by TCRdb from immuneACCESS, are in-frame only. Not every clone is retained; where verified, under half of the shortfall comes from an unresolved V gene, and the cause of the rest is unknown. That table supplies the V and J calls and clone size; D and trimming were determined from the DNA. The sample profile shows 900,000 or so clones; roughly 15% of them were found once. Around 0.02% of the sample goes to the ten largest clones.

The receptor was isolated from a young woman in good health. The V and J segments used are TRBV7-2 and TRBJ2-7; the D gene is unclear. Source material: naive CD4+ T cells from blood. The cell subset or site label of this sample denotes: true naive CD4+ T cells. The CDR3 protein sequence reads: CASSLDGGTYEQYF. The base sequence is TGTGCCAGCAGCTTAGACGGTGGAACCTACGAGCAGTACTTC.